This T cell receptor (beta chain) was profiled in a study of blood T cells in healthy people across ages. On this clonotype: Its antigen is unidentified.

In each sample, at least 7 million PBMCs were isolated. With a J-beta primer mix and a sample-barcoded 5' primer, a second PCR ran roughly 6 to 12 cycles. Via MiXCR, TCRdb re-called the 5' RACE reads, giving one row per CDR3 protein. This table has 850,000 to 1,100,000 distinct CDR3 sequences, around two fifths appearing once. Study findings and constraints: Donor CMV status, an unknown factor, possibly confounded changes in expanded clonotypes.

Looked up from germline, CDR1 is SEHNR and CDR2 is FQNEAQ (reference sequence). Trimming left V 3 bases short and J 3 bases short, with 14 bases between. CDR3 size: 15 residues. Sequencing was done on a sample of blood. The source of this sequence is a man younger than 30 in good health. The chain employs TRBV7-9 and TRBJ2-5; a weak D match, TRBD2 (5 bases). The CDR3 spells CASSFGGRIKETQYF. The CDR3 nucleotides read TGTGCCAGCAGCTTTGGCGGGCGGATTAAAGAGACCCAGTACTTC.